The 14 T cell receptor beta chains reported below all come from one sample, sequenced in a study of cytomegalovirus exposure and HLA in healthy donors. The PCR ran on 60 Vbeta and 13 Jbeta primers. Profiling relied on immunoSEQ multiplex PCR, and the TCRdb table lists in-frame clones only, not all of them. The sample lists roughly 66,000 clones; roughly four fifths were seen once. The sequenced material came from PBMCs. These receptors came from a man aged 50 to 60 in good health and CMV-seronegative.

The V gene is TRBV5-4, the J gene TRBJ2-3, with D possibly matching TRBD2 (5 bases). The length of the CDR3 is 15 residues. Deletions cut 1 base from V and 0 bases from J, with 9 bases between. Germline V gene sequence: CDR1 SGHNT, CDR2 YYREEE (reference sequence). The CDR3 region has the DNA TGTGCCAGCAGCTTGTCGGGGTCTAGCACAGATACGCAGTATTTT. Translating gives CASSLSGSSTDTQYF.

The chain couples TRBV29-1 to TRBJ2-7; a weak D match, TRBD1 (5 bases). Trimming removed 5 bases at V and 0 bases at J, with 8 bases between. This CDR3 is built from 12 residues. CDR1 is SQVTM and CDR2 is ANQGSEA in the germline V gene. The CDR3 coding sequence is TGCAGCGTTCTTGACAGCTCCTACGAGCAGTACTTC. This sequence encodes CSVLDSSYEQYF.

The CDR3 DNA is TGTGCCGAGAGTCCGGAGTACTTC. It specifies CAESPEYF. V gene TRBV28 combines with J gene TRBJ2-5; D uncertain. The ends were cut back, 11 bases at V and 12 bases at J, with 10 bases in the middle. Germline V gives CDR1 MDHEN, CDR2 SYDVKM. The length of the CDR3 is 8 residues.

This chain joins TRBV9 and TRBJ1-1, with 7 bases matching TRBD1. The V and J ends lost 0 bases and 4 bases, in that order; junction bases with no gene match: 9. The germline V gene encodes CDR1 SGDLS and CDR2 YYNGEE. This CDR3 has 16 amino acids. The CDR3 nucleotides read TGTGCCAGCAGCGTAGGGGGTTCCAGGGGGAGCACTGAAGCTTTCTTT. This encodes CASSVGGSRGSTEAFF.

This clone was found once. The rearrangement joins TRBV28 to TRBJ1-5, with TRBD1 identical over 9 bases. V lost 3 bases to trimming and J lost 2 bases; unmatched junction nucleotides: 8. This CDR3 region has 17 residues. Germline V lookup: CDR1 MDHEN, CDR2 SYDVKM. The DNA of the CDR3 is TGTGCCAGCAGTTTTTTTACAGGGGGCGCGGGCAATCAGCCCCAGCATTTT. Protein: CASSFFTGGAGNQPQHF.

The J gene is TRBJ2-7, the V gene TRBV27; weak D call: TRBD1 (5 bases). The CDR3 contains 15 residues. CDR1 and CDR2 (germline): MNHEY, SMNVEV (reference sequence). V dropped 4 bases and J dropped 0 bases, with 13 bases sitting between them. The CDR3, as DNA: TGTGCCAGCAGTTGGGCTCAGGGATACTCCTACGAGCAGTACTTC. Encoded protein: CASSWAQGYSYEQYF.

The DNA of the CDR3 is TGTGCCAGCAGTCCTACAGGGTCTGGCTACACCTTC. As protein: CASSPTGSGYTF. The chain recombines TRBV27 with TRBJ1-2; tentative D call: TRBD1 (6 bases). The CDR3 totals 12 residues. Germline V CDR1 and CDR2: MNHEY, SMNVEV (reference sequence). Trimming removed 5 bases from V and 7 bases from J, with 11 bases in between.

V is TRBV28 and J is TRBJ1-5; the match to TRBD1 covers 9 bases. V lost 6 bases and J lost 3; bases outside the gene matches: 6. This CDR3 is 15 amino acids long. Germline V gene sequence: CDR1 MDHEN, CDR2 SYDVKM. The CDR3 sequence is CASSVGQGPNQPQHF. The CDR3 DNA is TGTGCCAGCAGCGTAGGACAGGGGCCCAATCAGCCCCAGCATTTT.

The chain uses TRBV29-1 and TRBJ1-2, with 7 bases aligning to TRBD1. Germline CDR1 is SQVTM and CDR2 is ANQGSEA. The J segment lost 8 bases and the V segment lost 7 bases, leaving 13 bases of the junction unmatched. The CDR3 loop spans 13 amino acids. The CDR3 protein is CSAGQAGGGGYTF. CDR3 coding DNA: TGCAGCGCCGGTCAGGCAGGGGGAGGAGGCTACACCTTC.

This clone turned up a few times. The rearrangement uses TRBV30 and TRBJ1-1, with TRBD1 as a possible D gene (6 bases). V lost 5 bases and J 11 bases, leaving 18 bases between the germline ends. CDR1 and CDR2 (germline): GTSNPN, SVGIG (reference sequence). The CDR3 extends over 12 amino acids. The CDR3 reads CAWEKTGSGAFF. For the CDR3, the DNA is TGTGCCTGGGAAAAGACAGGTTCAGGGGCTTTCTTT. Complete variable domain (other parts from reference TRBV30 and TRBJ1-1): SQTIHQWPATLVQPVGSPLSLECTVEGTSNPNLYWYRQAAGRGLQLLFYSVGIGQISSEVPQNLSASRPQDRQFILSSKKLLLSDSGFYLCAWEKTGSGAFFGQGTRLTVV.

CDR3 residues: CAWSVLGTGGYGYTF. CDR3 DNA sequence: TGTGCCTGGAGTGTACTTGGGACAGGGGGTTATGGCTACACCTTC. The rearrangement uses TRBV30 and TRBJ1-2; 11 nucleotides agree with TRBD1. This CDR3 contains 15 residues. V gave up 0 bases and J gave up 5 bases; unmatched junction bases: 5. Germline-derived CDR1 and CDR2 are GTSNPN and SVGIG (reference sequence).

The chain uses TRBV11-3 and TRBJ2-5, with D tentatively TRBD1 (5 bases). The germline CDR1 and CDR2 sequences are SGHNT and YENEEA. The CDR3 runs to 13 residues. V was shortened by 0 bases and J by 7 bases, with 9 bases between the two germline ends. The CDR3 DNA follows: TGTGCCAGCAGCTTAGATTTAGGGGCGACCCAGTACTTC. Protein: CASSLDLGATQYF.

V is TRBV15 and J is TRBJ1-1; possible D gene TRBD1, 5 bases. Trimming shortened V by 0 bases and J by 0 bases, and 8 bases separated the two germline ends. The germline V gene encodes CDR1 LNHNV and CDR2 YYDKDF (reference sequence). The CDR3 covers 15 residues. The CDR3 region is CATSREGGVNTEAFF. CDR3 DNA: TGTGCCACCAGCAGAGAGGGGGGGGTGAACACTGAAGCTTTCTTT. The full variable domain, with the rest looked up from reference TRBV15 and TRBJ1-1, is DAMVIQNPRYQVTQFGKPVTLSCSQTLNHNVMYWYQQKSSQAPKLLFHYYDKDFNNEADTPDNFQSRRPNTSFCFLDIRSPGLGDTAMYLCATSREGGVNTEAFFGQGTRLTVV.

The V and J genes are TRBV6-5 and TRBJ1-2; TRBD1 matches at 8 bases. Germline CDR1 is MNHEY and CDR2 is SVGAGI. J gave up 4 bases and V 6 bases, and 10 bases lay outside the gene matches. The CDR3 is 15 amino acids. The CDR3 sequence is CASSLGAGGVYGYTF. DNA for the CDR3: TGTGCCAGCAGCCTTGGGGCAGGGGGCGTCTATGGCTACACCTTC.